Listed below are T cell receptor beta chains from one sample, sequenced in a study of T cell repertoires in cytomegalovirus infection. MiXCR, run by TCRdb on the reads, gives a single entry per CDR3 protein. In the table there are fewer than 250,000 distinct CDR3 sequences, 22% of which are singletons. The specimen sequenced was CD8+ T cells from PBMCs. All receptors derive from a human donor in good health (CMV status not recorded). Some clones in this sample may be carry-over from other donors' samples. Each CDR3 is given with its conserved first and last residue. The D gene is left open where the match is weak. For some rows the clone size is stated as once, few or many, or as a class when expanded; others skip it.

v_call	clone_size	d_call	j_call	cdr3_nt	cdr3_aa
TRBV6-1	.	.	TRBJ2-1	TGTGCCAGCAGTGAAGCGCTGCGGGGAAGCTCCTACAATGAGCAGTTCTTC	CASSEALRGSSYNEQFF
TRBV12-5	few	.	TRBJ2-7	TGTGCTACCCTACCCAGGGTAAGGAGGGACGAGCAGTACTTC	CATLPRVRRDEQYF
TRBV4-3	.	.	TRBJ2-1	TGCGCCAGCAGCTACAGGGGAGGCAATGAGCAGTTCTTC	CASSYRGGNEQFF
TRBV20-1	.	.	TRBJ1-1	TGCAGTGCTAGGGAGGGGTTCGGGGTGTTTAAGAACACTGAAGCTTTCTTT	CSAREGFGVFKNTEAFF
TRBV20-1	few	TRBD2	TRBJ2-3	TGCAGTGCTAGTGCGGGGGGGCCGGCAGATACGCAGTATTTT	CSASAGGPADTQYF
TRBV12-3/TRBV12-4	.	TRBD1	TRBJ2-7	TGTGCCAGCAGTCAGGGACAGATCGAGCAGTACTTC	CASSQGQIEQYF
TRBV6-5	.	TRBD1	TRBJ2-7	TGTGCCAGCAGCCCCGGGACAGGGGCACTCTACGAGCAGTACTTC	CASSPGTGALYEQYF
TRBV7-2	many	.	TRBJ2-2	TGTGCCACCGGGTGGCGGAACGGGGAGCTGTTTTTT	CATGWRNGELFF
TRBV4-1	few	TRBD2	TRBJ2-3	TGCGCCAGCAGCCAACACGCATCGGGGGGAAGAACAGATACGCAGTATTTT	CASSQHASGGRTDTQYF
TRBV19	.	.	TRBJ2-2	TGTGCCAGTAGTCTCGTACCTAGCACCGGGGAGCTGTTTTTT	CASSLVPSTGELFF
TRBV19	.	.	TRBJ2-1	TGTGCCAGTAAGGCTGTAGCGGCGTCTGGGTCCAATGAGCAGTTCTTC	CASKAVAASGSNEQFF
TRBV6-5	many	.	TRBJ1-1	TGTGCCAGCAGTTACTCGAGGTTCAGGCAGAACACTGAAGCTTTCTTT	CASSYSRFRQNTEAFF
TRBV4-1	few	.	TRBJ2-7	TGCGCCAGCAGCCAAGGGGGGGCTATTAACTACGAGCAGTACTTC	CASSQGGAINYEQYF
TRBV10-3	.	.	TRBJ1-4	TGTGCCATCAGTGACTCGAGTGAGGGGACGCGTGAAAAACTGTTTTTT	CAISDSSEGTREKLFF
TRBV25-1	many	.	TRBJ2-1	TGTGCCAGCCAGAGGAGCTCCTACAATGAGCAGTTCTTC	CASQRSSYNEQFF
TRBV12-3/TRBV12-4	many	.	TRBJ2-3	TGTGCCAGCAGCCCAGGGGCTGGCACAGATACGCAGTATTTT	CASSPGAGTDTQYF
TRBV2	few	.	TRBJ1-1	TGTGCCAGCAGTGAACCCCCGAACACTGAAGCTTTCTTT	CASSEPPNTEAFF
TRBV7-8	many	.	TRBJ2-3	TGTGCCAGCAGCGTCCGGGACTGGAGCACAGATACGCAGTATTTT	CASSVRDWSTDTQYF
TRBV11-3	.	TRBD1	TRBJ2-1	TGTGCCAGCAGCGTCCGGACAGGGTTAACCGGCAATGAGCAGTTCTTC	CASSVRTGLTGNEQFF
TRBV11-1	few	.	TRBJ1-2	TGTGCCAGCAGCCCTCGGGAAAACCATCCGGATGGCTACACCTTC	CASSPRENHPDGYTF
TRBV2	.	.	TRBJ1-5	TGTGCCAGCATAGGAGACAGGCTAGTTAGCAATCAGCCCCAGCATTTT	CASIGDRLVSNQPQHF
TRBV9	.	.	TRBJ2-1	TGTGCCAGCAGTAGCTACTCAAGCTCCTACAATGAGCAGTTCTTC	CASSSYSSSYNEQFF
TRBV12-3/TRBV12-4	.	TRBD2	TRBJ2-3	TGTGCCAGCATGGGGGGGAACACAGATACGCAGTATTTT	CASMGGNTDTQYF
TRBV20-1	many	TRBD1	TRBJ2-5	TGCAGTGCTGGACAGGGAGAGGAGACCCAGTACTTC	CSAGQGEETQYF
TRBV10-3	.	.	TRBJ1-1	TGTGCCATCAGTGACCCGGGGGGGGCGAACACTGAAGCTTTCTTT	CAISDPGGANTEAFF
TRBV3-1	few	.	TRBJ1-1	TGTGCCAGCAGCCAAGACGTAAGGGTAACTGAAGCTTTCTTT	CASSQDVRVTEAFF
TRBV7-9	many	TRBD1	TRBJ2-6	TGTGCCAGCAGCCCCGGGACAGGGGGCGTTGGGGCCAACGTCCTGACTTTC	CASSPGTGGVGANVLTF
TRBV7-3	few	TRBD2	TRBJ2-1	TGTGCCAGCAGCATTTCTAGCGGGAATGAGCAGTTCTTC	CASSISSGNEQFF
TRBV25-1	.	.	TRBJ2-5	TGTGCCAGCAGTGATTTGGGAGGTTGGGAGACCCAGTACTTC	CASSDLGGWETQYF
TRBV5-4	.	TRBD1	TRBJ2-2	TGTGCCAGCAGCTGGACAGGGGACGGGGAGCTGTTTTTT	CASSWTGDGELFF
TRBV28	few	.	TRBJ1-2	TGTGCCAGCAGTCGCTCCGGGGCGAATGGCTACACCTTC	CASSRSGANGYTF
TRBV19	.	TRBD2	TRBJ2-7	TGTGCCAGTAGTATCGCGGGGGGGGACACCACCTACGAGCAGTACTTC	CASSIAGGDTTYEQYF
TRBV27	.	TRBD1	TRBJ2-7	TGTGCCAGCAGTTTATCTGGACAGGGAACCTACGAGCAGTACTTC	CASSLSGQGTYEQYF
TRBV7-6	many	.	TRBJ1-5	TGTGCCAGCAGCCCATCCAACTGGGGGCCCCAGCATTTT	CASSPSNWGPQHF
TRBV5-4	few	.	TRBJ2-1	TGTGCCAGCAGCCTACCCGGGGCTTTGGGGAATGAGCAGTTCTTC	CASSLPGALGNEQFF
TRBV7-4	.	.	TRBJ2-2	TGTGCCAGCACCACCGCGGCAGGAGCGAACACCGGGGAGCTGTTTTTT	CASTTAAGANTGELFF
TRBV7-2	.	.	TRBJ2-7	TGTGCCAGCAGAGCCACGGACAGCCAGACCTACGAGCAGTACTTC	CASRATDSQTYEQYF
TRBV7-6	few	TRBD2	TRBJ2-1	TGTGCCAGCAGCTTAAGGACTAGCGAAAACAATGAGCAGTTCTTC	CASSLRTSENNEQFF
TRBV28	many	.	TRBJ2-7	TGTGCCAGCGCGGTTCCCCCACACGAGCAGTACTTC	CASAVPPHEQYF
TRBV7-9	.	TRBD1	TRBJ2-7	TGTGCCAGCAGCTCCCAGGACAGGGGGCATGAGCAGTACTTC	CASSSQDRGHEQYF
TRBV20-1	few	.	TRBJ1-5	TGCAGTGCTAGGGGCAGCGGGAAGAATCAGCCCCAGCATTTT	CSARGSGKNQPQHF